The clone carrying this TCR beta chain has ten or more counts. Antigen: not known. This entry comes from a study of naive and memory T cell subsets. Both TRBC1 and TRBC2 were covered by a beta constant-region primer of two equimolar oligonucleotides. The ligated cDNA underwent four PCR rounds using SP2 and nested alpha and beta constant-region primers. From the UMI-ligation and nested PCR reads, TCRdb called clonotypes with MiXCR, one entry per CDR3 protein. The table includes tens of thousands of distinct CDR3 sequences, over 8.5% detected once. General observations from the study: Expression changes during T cell differentiation may affect RNA-based TCR counts. In naive cells, over 95% of TCR sequences were seen only once. Diversity fell and Gini index rose from naive through CM, EM, EMRA.

Four subsets defined by CD45RA and CD27 were sorted after CD3, CD4, CD8 and live/dead staining. The CDR3 length is 10 residues. V dropped 3 bases and J dropped 8 bases, with 7 bases sitting between them. Per the germline V gene, CDR1 is SQVTM and CDR2 is ANQGSEA. The sequenced material came from naive CD8+ T cells from blood. The chain links TRBV29-1 to TRBJ1-2, with D uncertain. This sequence was found in a human donor in good health. CDR3 coding DNA: TGCAGCGTTGACGGGAAAGGCTACACCTTC. It encodes CSVDGKGYTF.